A selection of T cell receptor beta chains follows, all from one sample in a study of CD8 T cells in ankylosing spondylitis. In TCRdb, the 5' RACE reads were re-called with MiXCR into one record per CDR3 protein. Among under 450,000 distinct CDR3 sequences listed, under 20% were seen once. The sequencing input was blood, either unsorted or a sorted T cell fraction (not recorded which). The receptors were sampled from a male donor with ankylosing spondylitis. CDR3s include the opening cysteine and the closing phenylalanine or tryptophan. D genes are given only for firm matches. Size is omitted from some rows. Given values are once, few, many or a class for expanded clones.

clone size	D gene	V gene	J gene	CDR3 DNA	CDR3 protein
few	TRBD1	TRBV24-1	TRBJ2-4	TGTGCCACCAGTGACGCTGGACAGGGCGCGTCCAAAAACATTCAGTACTTC	CATSDAGQGASKNIQYF
few	NA	TRBV4-2	TRBJ2-1	TGTGCCAGCAGCCTTAGCCCATTATACAATGAGCAGTTCTTC	CASSLSPLYNEQFF
NA	NA	TRBV5-5	TRBJ1-1	TGTGCCAGCAGCTTCCGCACCCCAGGCGGGGAGACTGAAGCTTTCTTT	CASSFRTPGGETEAFF
NA	NA	TRBV3-1	TRBJ2-1	TGTGCCAGCAGCCAAGATCCCCTAGCGCCCAAGGGAGGCAATGAGCAGTTCTTC	CASSQDPLAPKGGNEQFF
few	NA	TRBV7-9	TRBJ2-1	TGTGCTCAGGGGGGGAGCAGCTCCTACAATGAGCAGTTCTTC	CAQGGSSSYNEQFF
many	NA	TRBV5-1	TRBJ2-5	TGCGCCAGCAGCTTGGGCTTCCAAGAGACCCAGTACTTC	CASSLGFQETQYF
few	NA	TRBV12-3/TRBV12-4	TRBJ1-1	TGTGCCAGCAGTTTTCTAATTATGAACACTGAAGCTTTCTTT	CASSFLIMNTEAFF
few	TRBD2	TRBV4-3	TRBJ2-2	TGCGCCAGCAGCCAAGAACGGGAGGCTCCCGGGGAGCTGTTTTTT	CASSQEREAPGELFF
few	NA	TRBV13	TRBJ1-1	TGTGCCAGCAGCTTACGACAGGTGAACACTGAAGCTTTCTTT	CASSLRQVNTEAFF
NA	NA	TRBV5-1	TRBJ1-1	TGCGCCAGCAGCCCCCCAGGGGTGGTCACTGAAGCTTTCTTT	CASSPPGVVTEAFF
few	NA	TRBV3-1	TRBJ1-4	TGTGCCAGCAGGGGAGGTGAAAAACTGTTTTTT	CASRGGEKLFF
many	NA	TRBV5-1	TRBJ1-3	TGCGCCAGCAGCTTGGAAACTGGAAACACCATATATTTT	CASSLETGNTIYF
NA	TRBD2	TRBV5-1	TRBJ2-3	TGCGCCAGCAGCACAGGACTAGCGGGGCCCACAGATACGCAGTATTTT	CASSTGLAGPTDTQYF
NA	TRBD1	TRBV30	TRBJ2-5	TGTGCCTCCGCGGACAGGGCCCAAGAGACCCAGTACTTC	CASADRAQETQYF
few	TRBD1	TRBV4-2	TRBJ1-1	TGTGCCAGCAGCCAGGGGACAGGGGCAAGGAGAACTGAAGCTTTCTTT	CASSQGTGARRTEAFF
NA	TRBD2	TRBV5-1	TRBJ2-1	TGCGCCAGCTTTACTAGCGGGGCCTACAATGAGCAGTTCTTC	CASFTSGAYNEQFF
few	NA	TRBV12-3/TRBV12-4	TRBJ2-5	TGTGCCAGCAGCAGGGGGGGCCCAGAGACCCAGTACTTC	CASSRGGPETQYF
NA	NA	TRBV6-6	TRBJ2-1	TGTGCCAGCAGTCCGTACATATACAATGAGCAGTTCTTC	CASSPYIYNEQFF
few	NA	TRBV11-2	TRBJ2-2	TGTGCCAGCAGGAGGGAGAGTGCCGGGGAGCTGTTTTTT	CASRRESAGELFF
few	NA	TRBV7-2	TRBJ1-5	TGTGCCAGCAGCTTAGGGGGGAGGCCCAATCAGCCCCAGCATTTT	CASSLGGRPNQPQHF
few	TRBD1	TRBV7-2	TRBJ1-2	TGTGCCAGCAGCTCCGGGACAGTGGGTGGACTTGGCTACACCTTC	CASSSGTVGGLGYTF
many	TRBD1	TRBV7-2	TRBJ1-1	TGTGCCAGCAGCTTGAAGGGACAGTCGAACACTGAAGCTTTCTTT	CASSLKGQSNTEAFF